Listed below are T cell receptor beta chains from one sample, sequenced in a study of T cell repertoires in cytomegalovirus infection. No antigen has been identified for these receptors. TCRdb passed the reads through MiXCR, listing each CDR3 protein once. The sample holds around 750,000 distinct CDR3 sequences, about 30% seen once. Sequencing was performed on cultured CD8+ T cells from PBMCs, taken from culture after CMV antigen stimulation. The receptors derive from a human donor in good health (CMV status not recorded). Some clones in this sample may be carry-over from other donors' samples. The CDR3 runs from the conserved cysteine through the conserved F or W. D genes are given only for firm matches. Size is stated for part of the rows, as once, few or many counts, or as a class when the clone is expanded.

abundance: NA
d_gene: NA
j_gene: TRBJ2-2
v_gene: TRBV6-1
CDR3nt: TGTGCCGCCTTGGGGAACACCGGGGAGCTGTTTTTT
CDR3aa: CAALGNTGELFF

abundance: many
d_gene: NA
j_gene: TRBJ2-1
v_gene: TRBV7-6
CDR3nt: TGTGCCAGCAGCTTTGCAGGGGGGGACTACAATGAGCAGTTCTTC
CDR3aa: CASSFAGGDYNEQFF

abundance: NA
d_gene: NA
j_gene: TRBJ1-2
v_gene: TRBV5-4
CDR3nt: TGTGCCAGCAGACACAGGACAGACTACTATGGCTACACCTTC
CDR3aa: CASRHRTDYYGYTF

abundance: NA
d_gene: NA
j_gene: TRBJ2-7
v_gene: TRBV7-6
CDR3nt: TGTGCTAGCAGCTTCTCAGCCAGCTACGAGCAGTACTTC
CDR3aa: CASSFSASYEQYF

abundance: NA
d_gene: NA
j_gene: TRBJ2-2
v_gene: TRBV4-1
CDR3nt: TGCGCCAGCAGCCAAGGACCATATGGGGGACACTACACCGGGGAGCTGTTTTTT
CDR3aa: CASSQGPYGGHYTGELFF

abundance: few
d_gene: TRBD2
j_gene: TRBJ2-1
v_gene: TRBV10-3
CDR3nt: TGTGCCATCAACCCAAGCGGGGGCCGGGACAATGAGCAGTTCTTC
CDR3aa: CAINPSGGRDNEQFF

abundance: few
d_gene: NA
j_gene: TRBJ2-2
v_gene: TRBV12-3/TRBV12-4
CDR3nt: TGTGCCAGCCGACCACGACTGGGAAACACCGGGGAGCTGTTTTTT
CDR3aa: CASRPRLGNTGELFF

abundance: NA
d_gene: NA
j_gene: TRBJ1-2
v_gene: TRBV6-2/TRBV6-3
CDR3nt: TGTGCCAGCAGTCCGCAACCTACGATCGTGGCTTTC
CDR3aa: CASSPQPTIVAF

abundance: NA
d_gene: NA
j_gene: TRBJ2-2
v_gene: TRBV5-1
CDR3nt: TGCGCCAGCAGTATTATCTGGGGCGGAACCGGGGAGCTGTTTTTT
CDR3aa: CASSIIWGGTGELFF

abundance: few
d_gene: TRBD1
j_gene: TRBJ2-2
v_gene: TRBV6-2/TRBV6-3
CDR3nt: TGTGCCAGCAGTCAGACAGGGGCGGACACCGGGGAGCTGTTTTTT
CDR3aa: CASSQTGADTGELFF

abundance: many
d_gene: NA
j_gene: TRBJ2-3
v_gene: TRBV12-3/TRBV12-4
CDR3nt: TGTGCCAGCTGGAACACAGATACGCAGTATTTT
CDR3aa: CASWNTDTQYF

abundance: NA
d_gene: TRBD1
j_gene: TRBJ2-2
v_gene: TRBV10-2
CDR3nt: TGCGCCAGCACAGACGGACAGGCATTGAACACCGGGGAGCTGTTTTTT
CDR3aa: CASTDGQALNTGELFF

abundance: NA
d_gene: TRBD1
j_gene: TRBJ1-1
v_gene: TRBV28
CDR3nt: TGTGCCAGCAGTACATACTCCCTTAGGCAGGGGGTAAGTGGAGCTTTCTTT
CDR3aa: CASSTYSLRQGVSGAFF

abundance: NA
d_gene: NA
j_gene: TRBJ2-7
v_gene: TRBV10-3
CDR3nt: TGTGCCATCAGTGAGTCGTGGGGGACAACCTACGAGCAGTACTTC
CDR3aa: CAISESWGTTYEQYF

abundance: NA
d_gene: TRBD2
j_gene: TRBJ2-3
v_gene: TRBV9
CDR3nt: TGTGCCAGCAGCCCACGAGCGGGGGATGCCACAGATACGCAGTATTTT
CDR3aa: CASSPRAGDATDTQYF

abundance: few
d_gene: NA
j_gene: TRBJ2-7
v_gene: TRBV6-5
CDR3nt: TGTGCCAGCAGTTACTCGATCGCAGGAACCTACGAGCAGTACTTC
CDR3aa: CASSYSIAGTYEQYF

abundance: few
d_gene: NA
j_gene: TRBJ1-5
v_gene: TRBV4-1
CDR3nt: TGCGCCAGCAGCCAAACAGGGATTGGTCAGCCCCAGCATTTT
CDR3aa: CASSQTGIGQPQHF

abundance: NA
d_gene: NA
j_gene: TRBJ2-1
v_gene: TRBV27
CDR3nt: TGTGCCAGCAGTTTTGGAGGGGACTCCTACAATGAGCAGTTCTTC
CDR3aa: CASSFGGDSYNEQFF

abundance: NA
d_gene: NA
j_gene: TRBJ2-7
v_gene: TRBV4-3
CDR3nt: TGCGCCAGCAGCCAAGGCACCACCGACCAGGGACCTGTCTACGAGCAGTACTTC
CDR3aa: CASSQGTTDQGPVYEQYF

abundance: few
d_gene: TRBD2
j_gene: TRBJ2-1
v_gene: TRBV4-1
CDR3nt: TGCGCCAGCAGCCGTATAAGCGGGACTCTTAATGAGCAGTTCTTC
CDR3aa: CASSRISGTLNEQFF

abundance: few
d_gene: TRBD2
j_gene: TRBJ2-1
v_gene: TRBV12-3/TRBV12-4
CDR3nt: TGTGCCAGCGGGACTAGCGGGGGCCCCTACAATGAGCAGTTCTTC
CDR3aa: CASGTSGGPYNEQFF

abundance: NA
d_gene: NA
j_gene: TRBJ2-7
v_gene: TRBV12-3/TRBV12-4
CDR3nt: TGTGCCAGCAGTTTTATTAGGGCCTCTAGCACCTACGAGCAGTACTTC
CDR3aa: CASSFIRASSTYEQYF

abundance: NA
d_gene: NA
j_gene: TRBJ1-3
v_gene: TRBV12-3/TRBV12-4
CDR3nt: TGTGCCAGCAGTTTCTGGGACTCTGGAAACACCATATATTTT
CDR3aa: CASSFWDSGNTIYF

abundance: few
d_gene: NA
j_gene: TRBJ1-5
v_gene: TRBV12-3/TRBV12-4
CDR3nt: TGTGCCAGCAGAGACCTTGCAGGGAAAAACAATCAGCCCCAGCATTTT
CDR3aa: CASRDLAGKNNQPQHF

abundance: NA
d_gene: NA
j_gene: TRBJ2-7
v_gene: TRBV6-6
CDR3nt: TGTGCCAGCAGCCCAGGGCGGGGGCCCTCCTACGAGCAGTACTTC
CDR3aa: CASSPGRGPSYEQYF

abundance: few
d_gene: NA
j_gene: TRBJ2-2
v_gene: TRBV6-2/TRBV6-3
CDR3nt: TGTGCCAGCAGTGACCCAACGATTACAGGGACCACCGGGGAGCTGTTTTTT
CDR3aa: CASSDPTITGTTGELFF

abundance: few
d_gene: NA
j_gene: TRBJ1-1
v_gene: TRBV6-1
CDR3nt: TGTGCCAGCAGTGAATTCGCTACGATGAACACTGAAGCTTTCTTT
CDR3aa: CASSEFATMNTEAFF

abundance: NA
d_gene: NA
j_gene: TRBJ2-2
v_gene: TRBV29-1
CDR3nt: TGCAGCGTTGAATACGGGTTTCACACCGGGGAGCTGTTTTTT
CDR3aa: CSVEYGFHTGELFF

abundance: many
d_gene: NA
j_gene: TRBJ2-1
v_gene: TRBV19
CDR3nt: TGTGCCAGTAGTTCAGAGAGCTCCTACAATGAGCAGTTCTTC
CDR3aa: CASSSESSYNEQFF

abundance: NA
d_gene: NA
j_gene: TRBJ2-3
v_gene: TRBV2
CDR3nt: TGTGCCAGCAGTGAAGTCGAGGGAAGGGCAGATACGCAGTATTTT
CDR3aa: CASSEVEGRADTQYF

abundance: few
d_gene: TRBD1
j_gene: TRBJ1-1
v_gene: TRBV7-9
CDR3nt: TGTGCCAGCAGCACCCAGACAGGGGAGGACACTGAAGCTTTCTTT
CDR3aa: CASSTQTGEDTEAFF

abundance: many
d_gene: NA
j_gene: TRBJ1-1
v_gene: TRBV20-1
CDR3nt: TGCAGTGCGCGCGATTTAGGTGGGTGGACTGAAGCTTTCTTT
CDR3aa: CSARDLGGWTEAFF

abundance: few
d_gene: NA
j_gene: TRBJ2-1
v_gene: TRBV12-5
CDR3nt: TGTGCTAGTGGTTTCGGCGCGGATGAGCAGTTCTTC
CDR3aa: CASGFGADEQFF

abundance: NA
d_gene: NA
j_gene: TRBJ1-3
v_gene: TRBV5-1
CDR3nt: TGCGCCAGCAGGGGGGAGGACTCTGGAAACACCATATATTTT
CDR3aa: CASRGEDSGNTIYF

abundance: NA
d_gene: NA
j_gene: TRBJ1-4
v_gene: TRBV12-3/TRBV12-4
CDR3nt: TGTGCCAGCAGAAGGACAGCAACTAATGAAAAACTGTTTTTT
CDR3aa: CASRRTATNEKLFF

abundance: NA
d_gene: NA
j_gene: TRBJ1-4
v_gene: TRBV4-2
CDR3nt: TGTGCCAGCAGCCAAGTTGCAGGCTATGCAACTAATGAAAAACTGTTTTTT
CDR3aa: CASSQVAGYATNEKLFF

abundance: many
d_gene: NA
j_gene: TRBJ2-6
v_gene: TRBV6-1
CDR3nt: TGTGCCAGCAGGGAGGCAGGCCTCGCTGGGGCCAACGTCCTGACTTTC
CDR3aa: CASREAGLAGANVLTF

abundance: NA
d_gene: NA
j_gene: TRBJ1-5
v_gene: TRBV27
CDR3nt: TGTGCCAGCAGTTTACTGCCTACTTTCGGGGCGCTCCGTCAGCCCCAGCATTTT
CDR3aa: CASSLLPTFGALRQPQHF

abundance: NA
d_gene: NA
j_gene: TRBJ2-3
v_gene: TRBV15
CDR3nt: TGTGCCACCAGCGGATCTAGACTGAAGGAGGTTTTCGTGGATACGCAGTATTTT
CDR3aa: CATSGSRLKEVFVDTQYF

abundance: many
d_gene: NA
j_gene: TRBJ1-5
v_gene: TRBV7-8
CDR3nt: TGTGCCAGCAGCCTCAAGGGGACCTCACGCAATCAGCCCCAGCATTTT
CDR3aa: CASSLKGTSRNQPQHF

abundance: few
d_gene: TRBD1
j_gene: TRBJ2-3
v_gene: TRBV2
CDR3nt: TGTGCCAGCAGAGACAGGGGGAATGGACTCACAGATACGCAGTATTTT
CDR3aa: CASRDRGNGLTDTQYF

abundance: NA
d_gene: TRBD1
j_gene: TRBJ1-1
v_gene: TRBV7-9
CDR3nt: TGTGCCAGCAGCTCCACCTTTGGACAGGGGATTGAAGCTTTCTTT
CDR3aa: CASSSTFGQGIEAFF

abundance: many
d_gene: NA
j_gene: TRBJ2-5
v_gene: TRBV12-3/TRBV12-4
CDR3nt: TGTGCCAGCAGTCTTGGTGGGCAGGGGTTGATAAAGACCCAGTACTTC
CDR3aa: CASSLGGQGLIKTQYF

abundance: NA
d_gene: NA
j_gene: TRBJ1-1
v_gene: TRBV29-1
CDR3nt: TGCAGCGTGTGGACAGTTAACACTGAAGCTTTCTTT
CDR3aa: CSVWTVNTEAFF

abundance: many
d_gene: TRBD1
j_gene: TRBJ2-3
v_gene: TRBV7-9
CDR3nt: TGTGCCAGCAGCTCAGCAGGGGGCAGGTATTTT
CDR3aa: CASSSAGGRYF

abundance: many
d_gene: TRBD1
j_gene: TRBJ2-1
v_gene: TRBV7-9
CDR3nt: TGTGCCAGCAGCGCCCCGACAGGGGGCAATGAGCAGTTCTTC
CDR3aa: CASSAPTGGNEQFF

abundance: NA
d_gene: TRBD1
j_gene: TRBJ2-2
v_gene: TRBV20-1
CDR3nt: TGCAGTGCTAGAGATCGGACAGGGAAGTTCTCTGGGGAGCTGTTTTTT
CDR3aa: CSARDRTGKFSGELFF

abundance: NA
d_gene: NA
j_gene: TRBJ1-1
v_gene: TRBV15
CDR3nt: TGTGCCACCAGCAGACAGGGCCCTGTTGAAGCTTTCTTT
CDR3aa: CATSRQGPVEAFF

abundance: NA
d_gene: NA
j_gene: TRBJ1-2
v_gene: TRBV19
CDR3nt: TGTGCCAGTAGTTTATGGGGACCAAACTATGGCTACACCTTC
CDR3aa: CASSLWGPNYGYTF

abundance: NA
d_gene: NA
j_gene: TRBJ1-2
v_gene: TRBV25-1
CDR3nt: TGTGCCAGCAGTGAATACCCAAGGAAGGATGGCTACACCTTC
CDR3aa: CASSEYPRKDGYTF

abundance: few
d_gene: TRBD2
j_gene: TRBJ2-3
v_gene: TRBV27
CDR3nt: TGTGCCAGCAGTTCCTCTGGACTAGCGGGGGTCACAGATACGCAGTATTTT
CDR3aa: CASSSSGLAGVTDTQYF

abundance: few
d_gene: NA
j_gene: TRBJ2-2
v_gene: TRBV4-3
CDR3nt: TGCGCCAGCAGCTTAGGGGCTACGAACACCGGGGAGCTGTTTTTT
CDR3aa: CASSLGATNTGELFF

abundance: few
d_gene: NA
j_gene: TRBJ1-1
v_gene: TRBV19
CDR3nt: TGTGCCAGTAGTATGAGACATTCTGAAGCTTTCTTT
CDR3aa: CASSMRHSEAFF

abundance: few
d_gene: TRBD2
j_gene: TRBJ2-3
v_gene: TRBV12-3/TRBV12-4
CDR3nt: TGTGCCAGCAGCTCTTCAGCGGGGAGCACAGATACGCAGTATTTT
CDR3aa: CASSSSAGSTDTQYF

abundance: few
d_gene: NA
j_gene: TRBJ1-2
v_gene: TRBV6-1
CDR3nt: TGTGCCACCCTAGGCTATGGCTACACCTTC
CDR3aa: CATLGYGYTF

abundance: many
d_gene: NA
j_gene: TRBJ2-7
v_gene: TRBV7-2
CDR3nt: TGTGCCAGCAGCTTAGGGACAGAGTCCTACGAGCAGTACTTC
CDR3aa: CASSLGTESYEQYF

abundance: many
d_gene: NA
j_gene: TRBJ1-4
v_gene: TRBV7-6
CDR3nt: TGTGCCAGCAGCTCACCGTTGGAGCTGAATGAAAAACTGTTTTTT
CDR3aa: CASSSPLELNEKLFF

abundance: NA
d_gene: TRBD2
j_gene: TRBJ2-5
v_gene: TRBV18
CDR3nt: TGTGCCAGCTCACCACCGTGGAGCGGGGGGAGTAGTCCAGAAGAGACCCAGTACTTC
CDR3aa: CASSPPWSGGSSPEETQYF

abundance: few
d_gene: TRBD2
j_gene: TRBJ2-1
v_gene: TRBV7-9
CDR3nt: TGTGCCAGCAGCTTGGCCGTTAGCGGGGGGGCCGATGAGCAGTTCTTC
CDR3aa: CASSLAVSGGADEQFF

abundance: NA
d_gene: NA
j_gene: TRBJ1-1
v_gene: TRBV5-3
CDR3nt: TGTGCCAGCACCTCGGAGGACCGAACTGAAGCTTTCTTT
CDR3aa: CASTSEDRTEAFF